This T cell receptor (beta chain) was documented in a study of cytomegalovirus exposure and HLA in healthy donors. This clone was seen only once. The antigen is undetermined. Overall study findings and caveats: An Asian-associated ancestry cluster reportedly showed fewer N-insertions than the roughly 670-donor mean in a later analysis. The study labeled 180 or so TCR beta chains cytomegalovirus-associated.

The junction had 6 bases not matched to a gene; V was cut back by 4 bases and J by 3 bases. Germline V lookup: CDR1 SGHVS, CDR2 FQNEAQ. The CDR3 consists of 14 residues. Use of 60 Vbeta and 13 Jbeta primers characterized the PCR. Profiled with immunoSEQ multiplex PCR; TCRdb holds only in-frame clones, not every one. The sample has approximately 130,000 clones, about 78% seen once. The source of this sequence is a man aged 50 to 59 in good health and CMV-seronegative. V usage is TRBV7-8 and J usage is TRBJ2-7; 7 nucleotides agree with TRBD1. The specimen was PBMCs. In nucleotides, the CDR3 is TGTGCCAGCAGCTCGGGACAGACCAGCTACGAGCAGTACTTC. This sequence encodes CASSSGQTSYEQYF. The entire variable domain, with the rest obtained from reference TRBV7-8 and TRBJ2-7, is as follows: GAGVSQSPRYKVAKRGQDVALRCDPISGHVSLFWYQQALGQGPEFLTYFQNEAQLDKSGLPSDRFFAERPEGSVSTLKIQRTQQEDSAVYLCASSSGQTSYEQYFGPGTRLTVT.